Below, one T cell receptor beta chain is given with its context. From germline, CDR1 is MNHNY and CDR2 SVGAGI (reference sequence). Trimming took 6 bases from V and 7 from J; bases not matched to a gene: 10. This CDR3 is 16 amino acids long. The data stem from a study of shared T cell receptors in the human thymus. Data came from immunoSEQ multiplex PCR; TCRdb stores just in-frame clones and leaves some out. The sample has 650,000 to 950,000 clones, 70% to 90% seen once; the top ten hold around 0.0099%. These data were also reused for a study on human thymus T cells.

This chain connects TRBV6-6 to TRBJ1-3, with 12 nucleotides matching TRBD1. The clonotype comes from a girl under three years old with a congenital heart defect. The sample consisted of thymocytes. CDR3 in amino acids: CASRGDRGPLGNTIYF. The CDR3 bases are TGTGCCAGCAGGGGGGACAGGGGGCCGCTCGGGAACACCATATATTTT.